This TCR beta chain was identified in a study of blood T cells in healthy people across ages. Across the study: Template-switching capture recovered about one barcoded beta molecule per two T cells.

Study observations and caveats: Higher diversity and more naive CD4+ cells were features of long-lived donors, compared to aged donors.

Germline loops: CDR1 SGHVS, CDR2 FNYEAQ. J gave up 1 base and V 1 base, and 4 bases lay outside the gene matches. The CDR3 covers 16 residues. Concerning this clonotype itself: Its antigen is as yet unknown.

The donors, aged about 6 to 100, were healthy Caucasians from Russia. Through a sample-barcoded 5' primer and a J-beta primer mix, a second PCR was run for roughly 6 to 12 cycles. TCRdb redid the calling of the 5' RACE reads with MiXCR, one entry per CDR3 protein. The sample shows 1.5 million to 2 million distinct CDR3 sequences, roughly 52% of them seen only once. Source material: blood. The sequence was obtained from a woman between 40 and 55 years old in good health. J is TRBJ2-5 and V is TRBV7-6, with TRBD2 identical over 9 bases. Here the CDR3 DNA reads TGTGCCAGCAGCTTAGGGGCTAGCGGGGCCCAAGAGACCCAGTACTTC. Its protein product is CASSLGASGAQETQYF.